The entry below gives a single TCR beta chain sequence along with its context. Its cognate antigen is unknown. This sample was included in a study of CD8 T cells in ankylosing spondylitis. Whole-study results and caveats: A motif of 7 to 9 highly homologous TCR beta variants was seen as apparently characteristic of ankylosing spondylitis blood.

The CDR3 totals 11 residues. The V gene's germline CDR1 is DFQATT and CDR2 SNEGSKA (reference sequence). Trimming removed 0 bases from V and 8 bases from J, with 7 bases in between. One entry per CDR3 protein results from TCRdb running MiXCR on the 5' RACE reads. Counted here are just under 550,000 distinct CDR3 sequences, roughly 13% occurring once; the ten biggest clones make up approximately 7%. Sequencing was carried out using blood, either unsorted or a sorted T cell fraction (not recorded which). This rearrangement joins TRBV20-1 to TRBJ1-2; D uncertain. The sequence was collected from a male donor with ankylosing spondylitis. This CDR3 reads CSARDLEGYTF. DNA for the CDR3: TGCAGTGCTAGAGATCTCGAGGGCTACACCTTC.